The 18 T cell receptor beta chains below come from one sample, sequenced in a study of blood T cells in healthy people across ages (dated by TCRdb to the mid-2010s). Libraries were constructed by 5' RACE. Instrument used: Illumina HiSeq 2500. A second PCR of roughly 7 to 11 cycles was performed with a sample-barcoded 5' primer and a J-beta primer mix. TCRdb cleaned the public reads at Q25 with fastp, built clones with MiXCR and kept in-frame beta chains. Each record represents a unique CDR3 protein, reported with the most common genes and DNA among its rows. The sample records almost 800,000 distinct CDR3 sequences, roughly 60% of which are singletons. The ten largest account for roughly 22% of the sample. Sequences were obtained from blood. The receptors originated from a man in his thirties or forties in good health.

This sequence joins TRBV3-1 and TRBJ1-2; unclear D gene. The germline V and J ends were trimmed by 1 base and 7 bases, with 10 bases remaining between them. The CDR3 is 13 amino acids. In germline, CDR1 is LGHDT, CDR2 YNNKEL (reference sequence). The CDR3 nucleotides are TGTGCCAGCAGCCAAGCGGCGATATCTGGCTACACCTTC. Protein product: CASSQAAISGYTF. Supplemented by reference TRBV3-1 and TRBJ1-2, the full variable domain reads DTAVSQTPKYLVTQMGNDKSIKCEQNLGHDTMYWYKQDSKKFLKIMFSYNNKELIINETVPNRFSPKSPDKAHLNLHINSLELGDSAVYFCASSQAAISGYTFGSGTRLTVV.

The CDR3 here is CSARQGDYGYTF. In nucleotides, the CDR3 is TGCAGTGCTCGACAGGGGGACTATGGCTACACCTTC. The rearrangement uses TRBV20-1 and TRBJ1-2, with 9 bases matching TRBD1. The CDR3 has 12 amino acids. CDR1 and CDR2 (germline): DFQATT, SNEGSKA (reference sequence). V dropped 5 bases and J dropped 3; count of bases not matched to a gene: 1.

V and J are TRBV4-2 and TRBJ2-1, with 7 positions matching TRBD2. Per germline, CDR1 LGHNA and CDR2 YNFKEQ. J was trimmed by 1 base and V by 8 bases; bases with no gene match: 5. This CDR3 region has 14 residues. CDR3 bases: TGTGCCAGCGGGAGGGAGAATTCCTACAATGAGCAGTTCTTC. Protein sequence: CASGRENSYNEQFF.

This clonotype showed up just a few times. The chain couples TRBV7-2 to TRBJ2-3; D ambiguous. CDR1 and CDR2 from the germline V gene are SGHTA and FQGNSA. The CDR3 runs to 12 residues. V lost 4 bases and J lost 6, with 8 bases in between. The CDR3 here is CASSYFMDTQYF. CDR3 nucleotides: TGTGCCAGCAGCTACTTCATGGATACGCAGTATTTT.

This clonotype was seen once. This rearrangement joins TRBV5-1 to TRBJ2-2; a possible D gene is TRBD2 (6 bases). The CDR3 is 14 residues long. Trimming pared 5 bases from V and 4 bases from J, leaving 12 bases between. CDR1 SGHRS and CDR2 YFSETQ come from the germline V gene. The CDR3, as DNA: TGCGCCAGCAGTAATGGAGGGTTCACCGGGGAGCTGTTTTTT. It translates to CASSNGGFTGELFF.

The chain has TRBV6-1 and TRBJ2-1; no firm D call. In germline, CDR1 is MNHNS, CDR2 SASEGT. This CDR3 comprises 8 residues. Trimming stripped 6 bases from V and 13 bases from J, with 4 bases between. The DNA of the CDR3 is TGTGCCAGCAGAGTCCAGTTCTTC. It translates to CASRVQFF.

The chain employs TRBV9 and TRBJ2-3; a possible D gene is TRBD2 (5 bases). V gave up 1 base and J gave up 0 bases, with 12 bases separating them. There are 16 residues in the CDR3. From germline, CDR1 is SGDLS and CDR2 YYNGEE. The CDR3 DNA is TGTGCCAGCAGCGTAAGAGGTGGACTTAGCACAGATACGCAGTATTTT. Translation gives CASSVRGGLSTDTQYF. Using reference TRBV9 and TRBJ2-3 for the parts outside the CDR3, the full variable domain is DSGVTQTPKHLITATGQRVTLRCSPRSGDLSVYWYQQSLDQGLQFLIQYYNGEERAKGNILERFSAQQFPDLHSELNLSSLELGDSALYFCASSVRGGLSTDTQYFGPGTRLTVL.

The chain recombines TRBV20-1 with TRBJ1-2; D remains unclear. Germline lookup yields CDR1 DFQATT and CDR2 SNEGSKA (reference sequence). Trimming removed 3 bases at V and 6 bases at J, with 8 bases between. The CDR3 is 11 amino acids. CDR3 loop: CSARIFNGYTF. For the CDR3, the DNA is TGCAGTGCTAGGATCTTTAATGGCTACACCTTC.

This sequence joins TRBV12-3 or TRBV12-4 and TRBJ1-1; 10 bases line up with TRBD1. V shed 7 bases, J shed 2 bases, and the junction held 10 bases outside the gene matches. CDR3 size: 16 residues. The CDR3 bases are TGTGCCAGCAAGTTCGACAGGGGGCTTAAAAACACTGAAGCTTTCTTT. This encodes CASKFDRGLKNTEAFF.

V is TRBV5-8 and J is TRBJ2-2, with D hard to call. Trimming took 5 bases from V and 1 from J, leaving 12 bases between them. Germline CDR1 is SGHTS and CDR2 is YDEGEE. This CDR3 region has 15 residues. DNA of the CDR3: TGTGCCAGCAGAACCCTAGAAGAGAACACCGGGGAGCTGTTTTTT. This encodes CASRTLEENTGELFF.

V gene TRBV10-3 combines with J gene TRBJ2-7; D is unresolved. The J call may be incorrect, as the DNA end agrees better with TRBJ2-5. The germline V gene encodes CDR1 ENHRY and CDR2 SYGVKD. CDR3 length equals 14 residues. This chain's CDR3 is CAISESDLPRTQYF. The CDR3 DNA sequence: TGTGCCATCAGTGAGTCAGACTTGCCCCGGACCCAGTACTTC.

This clonotype was detected a few times. CDR3 residues: CASSYSGGGVSETQYF. The CDR3 nucleotides read TGTGCCAGCAGTTACTCGGGCGGGGGGGTCTCAGAGACCCAGTACTTC. This chain uses TRBV6-5 with TRBJ2-5, with TRBD2 identical over 9 bases. The CDR3 runs to 16 residues. Germline values: CDR1 MNHEY, CDR2 SVGAGI. The V gene end was trimmed by 0 bases and the J gene end by 4 bases; junction bases not matched to a gene: 6.

For this clonotype: The junction differs from germline at one of its ends, possibly a read error. The gene calls are TRBV7-2 and TRBJ1-1, with 8 bases matching TRBD1. Per germline, CDR1 SGHTA and CDR2 FQGNSA. The CDR3 is 15 amino acids. CDR3 in DNA: TGTGCCAGCAGCTTAGAAATGGGGGGGACAGGAGGGTGCAATTTT. Amino acids: CASSLEMGGTGGCNF.

The chain employs TRBV4-1 and TRBJ2-7; tentative D call: TRBD1 (6 bases). The end of the DNA fits TRBJ2-5 better, so the J call may be wrong. Germline V gene lookup returns CDR1 MGHRA and CDR2 YSYEKL. The CDR3 contains 16 residues. This chain's CDR3 is CASSQVPGQQEETQYF. Written as DNA, the CDR3 is TGCGCCAGCAGCCAAGTTCCGGGACAACAAGAGGAGACCCAGTACTTC.

This clonotype appeared a few times. This chain uses TRBV5-1 with TRBJ1-1; D unresolved. Germline V CDR1 and CDR2: SGHRS, YFSETQ. The CDR3 totals 13 residues. Deletions cut 0 bases from V and 5 bases from J, with 8 bases between. In nucleotides, the CDR3 is TGCGCCAGCAGCTTGGACGGCCAGACTGAAGCTTTCTTT. Translating gives CASSLDGQTEAFF.

This clonotype has a handful of counts. This rearrangement joins TRBV7-9 to TRBJ2-5; 7 bases match TRBD1. With V trimmed by 2 bases and J by 2 bases, 5 bases remained unmatched. This CDR3 contains 15 residues. The germline V gene encodes CDR1 SEHNR and CDR2 FQNEAQ (reference sequence). The CDR3 nucleotides read TGTGCCAGCAGCTTACCCAGACAGGGACAAGAGACCCAGTACTTC. It translates to CASSLPRQGQETQYF.

Only a few counts were recorded for this clonotype. This chain joins TRBV29-1 and TRBJ2-3; 12 nucleotides align to TRBD2. The V segment lost 4 bases and the J segment 4 bases; nucleotides outside the gene matches: 0. Germline CDR1 and CDR2: SQVTM and ANQGSEA. This CDR3 comprises 13 residues. The CDR3 is CSVGTSGADTQYF. CDR3 DNA: TGCAGCGTTGGGACTAGCGGGGCAGATACGCAGTATTTT.

This clonotype was detected once. This chain links TRBV3-1 with TRBJ2-3; D unresolved. The CDR3 has 15 residues. V dropped 0 bases and J dropped 0 bases, with 7 bases sitting between them. Germline CDR1 is LGHDT and CDR2 is YNNKEL (reference sequence). The chain's CDR3 is CASSQDVRSTDTQYF. Written as DNA, the CDR3 is TGTGCCAGCAGCCAAGACGTAAGAAGCACAGATACGCAGTATTTT.